This T cell receptor beta chain was sequenced for a study of a mutant IDH1 vaccine in newly diagnosed glioma. Overall study context: Patients received vaccination from 4-6 weeks after radiotherapy alone, or with temozolomide cycles. Treated patients comprised 62.5% males and about 40% females, mean age around 40 years. Those enrolled had earlier been treated with radiotherapy, temozolomide, or both, mostly both.

Described time point: week 5, during vaccination. Doses consisted of 300 ug of mutant IDH1 20-mer peptide each, paired with topical imiquimod. The table came from immunoSEQ multiplex PCR; TCRdb's copy has only in-frame clones and leaves some out. The sample carries 37,000 or so clones, about four fifths recorded once. A note on this clone: Antigen unknown.

Germline V CDR1 and CDR2: SGDLS, YYNGEE. The CDR3 sequence is 16 residues long. V was cut by 0 bases and J by 3 bases, with 10 bases left in between. Sequencing used PBMCs, obtained from a glioma patient whose treatment included an IDH1 peptide vaccine. This receptor was taken from a man in his thirties or forties with glioma. V usage is TRBV9 and J usage is TRBJ2-6; D unclear. The CDR3 DNA follows: TGTGCCAGCAGCGTAGGTATAGGGCGTGGGGCCAACGTCCTGACTTTC. This sequence encodes CASSVGIGRGANVLTF.